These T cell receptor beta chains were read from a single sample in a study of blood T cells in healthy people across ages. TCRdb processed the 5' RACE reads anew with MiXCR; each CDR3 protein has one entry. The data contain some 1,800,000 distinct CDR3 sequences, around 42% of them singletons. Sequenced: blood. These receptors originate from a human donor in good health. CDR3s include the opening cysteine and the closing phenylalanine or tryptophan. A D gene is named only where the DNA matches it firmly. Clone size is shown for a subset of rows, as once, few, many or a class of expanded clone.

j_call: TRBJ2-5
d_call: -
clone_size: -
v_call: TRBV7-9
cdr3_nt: TGTGCCAGCAGCCAAACTCGCGACCCCGACGTCCAAGAGACCCAGTACTTC
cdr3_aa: CASSQTRDPDVQETQYF

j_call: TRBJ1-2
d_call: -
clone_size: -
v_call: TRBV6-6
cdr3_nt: TGTGCCAGCACCGCCCTTTGGCGGGGCGCTTCTGGCTACACCTTC
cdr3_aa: CASTALWRGASGYTF

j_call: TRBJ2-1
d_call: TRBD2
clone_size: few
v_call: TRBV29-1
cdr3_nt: TGCAGCGTTTTAGCGGGGAGCTACAATGAGCAGTTCTTC
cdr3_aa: CSVLAGSYNEQFF

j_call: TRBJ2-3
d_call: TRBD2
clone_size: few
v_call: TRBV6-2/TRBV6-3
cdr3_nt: TGTGCCAGCAGTTACTCGAAAGCGGGGCGGGGAGATACGCAGTATTTT
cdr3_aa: CASSYSKAGRGDTQYF

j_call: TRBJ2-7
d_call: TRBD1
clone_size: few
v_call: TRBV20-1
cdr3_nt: TGCAGTGCTAGCCGAGCCGGGACAGAGATCTACGAGCAGTACTTC
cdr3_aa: CSASRAGTEIYEQYF

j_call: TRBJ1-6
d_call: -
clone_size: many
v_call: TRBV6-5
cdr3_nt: TGTGCCAGCAGTTACTCGGGGGTAGGGGCCTATAATTCACCCCTCCACTTT
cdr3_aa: CASSYSGVGAYNSPLHF

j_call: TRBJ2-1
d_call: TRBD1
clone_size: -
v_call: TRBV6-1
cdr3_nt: TGTGCCAGCACCCCAGGGGGACAGGGGTTGGGTGAGCAGTTCTTC
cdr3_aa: CASTPGGQGLGEQFF

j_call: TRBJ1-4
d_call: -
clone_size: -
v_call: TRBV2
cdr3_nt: TGTGCCAGCAGTGAAAACAGGGATAATGAAAAACTGTTTTTT
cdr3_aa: CASSENRDNEKLFF

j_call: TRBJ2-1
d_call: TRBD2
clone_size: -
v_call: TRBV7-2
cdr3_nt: TGTGCCAGCAGCTTAGGGTACGGGACTAGTGAGTTCTTC
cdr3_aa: CASSLGYGTSEFF

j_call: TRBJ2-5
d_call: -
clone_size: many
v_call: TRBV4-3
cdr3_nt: TGCGCCAGCAGCCAGGGAACCCAAGAGACCCAGTACTTC
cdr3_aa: CASSQGTQETQYF

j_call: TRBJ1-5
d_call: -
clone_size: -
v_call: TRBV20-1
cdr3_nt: TGCAGTGCTAGAGATTTTGGGGAGGTCAATCAGCCCCAGCATTTT
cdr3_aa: CSARDFGEVNQPQHF

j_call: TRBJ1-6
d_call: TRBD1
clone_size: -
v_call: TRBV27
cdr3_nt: TGTGCCAGCAGTTTCCCGGGACAGGGAAGGAATTCACCCCTCCACTTT
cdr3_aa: CASSFPGQGRNSPLHF